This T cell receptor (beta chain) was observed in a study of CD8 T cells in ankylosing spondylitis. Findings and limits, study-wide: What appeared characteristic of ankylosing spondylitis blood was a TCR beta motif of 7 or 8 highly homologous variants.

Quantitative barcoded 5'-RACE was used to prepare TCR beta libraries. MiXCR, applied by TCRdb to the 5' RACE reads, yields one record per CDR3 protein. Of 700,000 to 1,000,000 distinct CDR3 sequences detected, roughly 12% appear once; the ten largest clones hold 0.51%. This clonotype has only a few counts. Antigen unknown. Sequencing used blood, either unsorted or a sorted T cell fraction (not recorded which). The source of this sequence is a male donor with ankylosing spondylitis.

In nucleotides, the CDR3 is TGTGCCAGCAGCTTACCGGGGGTCAACATTCAGTACTTC. This sequence encodes CASSLPGVNIQYF. The chain links TRBV7-8 to TRBJ2-4; possible D gene TRBD2, 6 bases. The germline V and J ends were trimmed by 2 bases and 7 bases, with 9 bases remaining between them. The CDR3 runs to 13 residues. Germline V lookup: CDR1 SGHVS, CDR2 FQNEAQ.